The clone carrying this T cell receptor beta chain was seen ten or more times. Its antigen remains unidentified. This entry belongs to a study of T cells after yellow fever vaccination. Study observations and caveats: At around 95% for CD4 and approximately 89% for CD8, most primary-vaccination clones showed up again after the booster.

TCRdb re-derived calls from the 5' RACE reads in MiXCR, one entry per CDR3 protein. The profile shows about 69,000 distinct CDR3 sequences, around 5% of them singletons. The specimen was CD4+ T cells sorted from PBMCs, collected roughly 15 days after the first yellow fever vaccination. This TCR derives from a man aged 18 to 29 who received the YFV17D yellow fever vaccine.

For the CDR3, the DNA is TGTGCCAGCAGCCTCCTGCGGTCCAATGAGCAGTTCTTC. It is translated as CASSLLRSNEQFF. V and J are TRBV12-3 or TRBV12-4 and TRBJ2-1; D is unresolved. CDR3 size: 13 residues. The V end was cut by 6 bases, the J end by 6 bases, with 12 bases between.